This record looks at one T cell receptor (beta chain) sequence and its context. Its target is unknown. This sample was taken from a study of response to subunit inactivated influenza vaccine. TCRdb itself ran the RT-PCR reads through MiXCR, one entry per CDR3 protein. The data hold 150,000 to 200,000 distinct CDR3 sequences, with roughly a tenth observed a single time. Notes on the study in general: The authors suggested that every seasonal influenza vaccination recruits few new T cells.

The sample consisted of non-naive T cells sorted from PBMCs, taken roughly 45 days after vaccination. The source of this sequence is a man in his fifties who received an inactivated influenza vaccine.

The CDR3 sequence: CASSPGQGRNGYTF. The DNA of the CDR3 is TGTGCCAGCAGCCCGGGACAGGGGAGGAATGGCTACACCTTC. This sequence joins TRBV12-3 or TRBV12-4 and TRBJ1-2, with 10 bases identical to TRBD1. V lost 6 bases to trimming and J lost 6 bases; unmatched junction nucleotides: 7. The CDR3 spans 14 residues.